The 27 T cell receptor beta chains below come from one sample, sequenced in a study of Graves' ophthalmopathy and Graves' hyperthyroidism. RNA transcripts were the template, and TCR beta CDR3 regions were amplified from them. HTBI primers served in a first-round RT-PCR, which a second-round multiplex PCR followed. A single record per CDR3 protein comes from TCRdb applying MiXCR to the multiplex PCR reads. The table lists under 800,000 distinct CDR3 sequences, over 20% of them singletons. Sequenced material: peripheral blood. The source is a woman under 30 with stable Graves' hyperthyroidism. Some clones in this sample may be carry-over from other donors' samples.

This clonotype has a count of ten or more. Given a much more abundant clone one base away, this may be a read error. This chain connects TRBV2 to TRBJ2-5; 8 bases align to TRBD1. Germline V gene lookup returns CDR1 SNHLY and CDR2 FYNNEI. CDR3 length: 14 residues. Germline trimming cut 4 bases from V and 1 base from J; bases unmatched to any gene: 2. CDR3 protein: CASSVQGAQETQYF. The CDR3 DNA follows: TGTGCCAGCAGTGTTCAGGGGGCCCAAGAGACCCAGTACTTC.

V usage is TRBV6-2 or TRBV6-3 and J usage is TRBJ2-7; maybe TRBD2 (6 bases). Germline CDR1 reads MNHEY; CDR2 reads SVGEGT. Trimming removed 7 bases at V and 4 bases at J, with 17 bases between. This CDR3 has 14 residues. This CDR3 reads CASILGRGLYEQYF. Here the CDR3 DNA reads TGTGCCAGCATCCTCGGGAGAGGGCTGTACGAGCAGTACTTC.

The table lists this clonotype with many counts. This chain links TRBV5-1 with TRBJ2-7, with TRBD1 matching over 7 bases. This CDR3 has 17 residues. The junction had 17 bases not matched to a gene; V was cut back by 3 bases and J by 5 bases. The germline V gene encodes CDR1 SGHRS and CDR2 YFSETQ. This CDR3 is CASSSTLQGPQGNEQYF. DNA of the CDR3: TGCGCCAGCAGCTCCACACTACAGGGGCCCCAGGGGAACGAGCAGTACTTC.

A few counts support this clonotype. The chain carries TRBV11-2 and TRBJ2-5; 15 bases align to TRBD2. CDR3 length equals 18 residues. Trimming cost V 7 bases and J 4 bases; bases outside gene matches: 13. Germline CDR1 and CDR2: SGHAT and FQNNGV. CDR3 region: CASNPERTSGGGIETQYF. For the CDR3, the DNA is TGTGCCAGCAACCCCGAGCGGACTAGCGGGGGGGGGATAGAGACCCAGTACTTC.

This clonotype occurred many times. The V gene is TRBV5-4, the J gene TRBJ2-6, with D uncertain. CDR3 size: 14 residues. V shed 9 bases and J shed 3 bases, with 13 bases lying between them. Germline CDR1 SGHNT, CDR2 YYREEE (reference sequence). CDR3 sequence reads: CATQSPLGANVLTF. The DNA of the CDR3 is TGTGCCACCCAATCCCCCCTTGGGGCCAACGTCCTGACTTTC.

This clonotype showed up just a few times. With a much larger clone just one base away, this may be a read error. The chain combines TRBV7-8 with TRBJ1-1, with a possible D match to TRBD1 (5 bases). CDR3 length: 18 residues. Germline loops: CDR1 SGHVS, CDR2 FQNEAQ. This chain's CDR3 is CASSPRGKQGMSNTEACF. CDR3 coding DNA: TGTGCCAGCAGCCCCCGTGGGAAGCAGGGTATGTCGAACACTGAAGCTTGCTTT. The full variable domain, in which reference TRBV7-8 and TRBJ1-1 provide the parts outside the CDR3, is GAGVSQSPRYKVAKRGQDVALRCDPISGHVSLFWYQQALGQGPEFLTYFQNEAQLDKSGLPSDRFFAERPEGSVSTLKIQRTQQEDSAVYLCASSPRGKQGMSNTEACFGQGTRLTVV.

This clonotype showed up many times. This chain joins TRBV6-5 and TRBJ1-3, with D perhaps TRBD1 (5 bases). Deletions cut 0 bases from V and 4 bases from J, with 13 bases between. Germline V CDR1 and CDR2: MNHEY, SVGAGI. The CDR3 consists of 16 residues. DNA of the CDR3: TGTGCCAGCAGTTACTCCTCAGACAGATCGGGAAACACCATATATTTT. This codes for CASSYSSDRSGNTIYF.

This clonotype appeared many times. This chain joins TRBV20-1 and TRBJ2-2, with 7 bases fitting TRBD2. The junction had 3 bases not matched to a gene; V was cut back by 5 bases and J by 0 bases. Germline V gene lookup returns CDR1 DFQATT and CDR2 SNEGSKA (reference sequence). There are 14 residues in the CDR3. CDR3 nucleotide sequence: TGCAGTGCTGTAGCGGGCGCGAACACCGGGGAGCTGTTTTTT. Amino acids: CSAVAGANTGELFF.

In its sample, this clonotype was seen a few times. The gene calls are TRBV18 and TRBJ1-1; the match to TRBD1 covers 9 bases. From germline, CDR1 is KGHSH and CDR2 LQKENI. The CDR3 sequence is 16 residues long. Trimming removed 6 bases from V and 4 bases from J; junction bases left unmatched: 12. The CDR3 DNA reads TGTGCCAGCTCGCCCCTAGGGGGACAGGGCTTCACTGAAGCTTTCTTT. Its translation is CASSPLGGQGFTEAFF.

CDR3 sequence (DNA): TGTGCCAGCAGTTTCGGCTCAAGGAGCAATCAGCCCCAGCATTTT. Translating it yields CASSFGSRSNQPQHF. The chain is built from TRBV28 and TRBJ1-5; D remains unclear. This CDR3 region has 15 residues. CDR1 and CDR2 (germline): MDHEN, SYDVKM. The V end lost 3 bases, the J end lost 1 base, and 10 bases lay between the germline ends.

This clonotype occurred many times. This chain uses TRBV6-1 with TRBJ1-1; D gene uncertain. V shed 5 bases and J shed 3 bases, with 7 bases lying between them. Per the germline V gene, CDR1 is MNHNS and CDR2 is SASEGT. The CDR3 contains 12 residues. The CDR3 loop reads CASSLRHTEAFF. DNA of the CDR3: TGTGCCAGCAGTCTTAGACACACTGAAGCTTTCTTT.

This clonotype showed up many times. The V call is TRBV7-2, the J call TRBJ2-5; TRBD2 aligns across 10 bases. Per the germline V gene, CDR1 is SGHTA and CDR2 is FQGNSA. Trimming at V came to 5 bases and at J to 5 bases, leaving 8 bases not matched to a gene. The CDR3 is 15 residues long. CDR3 in amino acids: CASSIGTSVRETQYF. DNA for the CDR3: TGTGCCAGCAGCATAGGGACTAGCGTGCGGGAGACCCAGTACTTC. Supplemented by reference TRBV7-2 and TRBJ2-5, the full variable domain reads GAGVSQSPSNKVTEKGKDVELRCDPISGHTALYWYRQSLGQGLEFLIYFQGNSAPDKSGLPSDRFSAERTGGSVSTLTIQRTQQEDSAVYLCASSIGTSVRETQYFGPGTRLLVL.

The chain uses TRBV4-1 and TRBJ2-7, with no clear D. Germline CDR1 reads MGHRA; CDR2 reads YSYEKL. This CDR3 contains 14 residues. With 0 bases removed from V and 6 bases from J, the gap between germline ends came to 12 bases. CDR3 in DNA: TGCGCCAGCAGCCAAGAGTTAGTAGTCCGCGAGCAGTACTTC. Translation gives CASSQELVVREQYF.

Concerning this clonotype: Since the CDR3 does not end with the conserved phenylalanine or tryptophan, this likely comes from a read error. CDR3 sequence reads: CASSLKYQNTEAFS. The CDR3 coding sequence is TGTGCCAGCAGCTTGAAATACCAGAACACTGAAGCTTTCTCT. This chain joins TRBV11-2 and TRBJ1-1, with D uncertain. The V end lost 3 bases, the J end lost 1 base, and 9 bases lay between the germline ends. Per the germline V gene, CDR1 is SGHAT and CDR2 is FQNNGV. CDR3 length: 14 residues.

This clonotype was found many times. The V and J genes are TRBV6-5 and TRBJ2-7; TRBD2 matches at 13 bases. Unmatched junction bases numbered 7, after V lost 4 bases and J lost 4 bases. The CDR3 consists of 16 residues. Germline CDR1 reads MNHEY; CDR2 reads SVGAGI. The CDR3 protein is CASSSMGLAGTYEQYF. DNA of the CDR3: TGTGCCAGCAGTTCCATGGGACTAGCGGGGACGTACGAGCAGTACTTC.

This clonotype has at least ten counts. Here the CDR3 DNA reads TGCGCCAGCAGCCTCCCTGGACTAGCGATGGAAGAGACCCAGTACTTC. Amino acid sequence: CASSLPGLAMEETQYF. This rearrangement joins TRBV4-1 to TRBJ2-5, with 9 bases fitting TRBD2. CDR1 MGHRA and CDR2 YSYEKL come from the germline V gene. Trimming took 4 bases from V and 3 from J; bases not matched to a gene: 9. The CDR3 sequence is 16 residues long.

In its sample, this clonotype was seen a few times. The J gene is TRBJ2-7, the V gene TRBV5-1; the D gene is possibly TRBD1 (5 bases). Germline CDR1 is SGHRS and CDR2 is YFSETQ. The CDR3 sequence is 13 residues long. Between the trimmed V and J ends, which lost 4 bases and 7 bases, there was a span of 15 bases. The CDR3 region has the DNA TGCGCCAGCAGCCAGGGCGCCGGCCGAGAGCAGTACTTC. Translating it yields CASSQGAGREQYF. Using reference TRBV5-1 and TRBJ2-7 for the parts outside the CDR3, the full variable domain is KAGVTQTPRYLIKTRGQQVTLSCSPISGHRSVSWYQQTPGQGLQFLFEYFSETQRNKGNFPGRFSGRQFSNSRSEMNVSTLELGDSALYLCASSQGAGREQYFGPGTRLTVT.

At least ten counts were recorded for this clonotype. The rearrangement uses TRBV5-1 and TRBJ2-7; a possible D gene is TRBD1 (5 bases). From germline, CDR1 is SGHRS and CDR2 YFSETQ. The CDR3 runs 12 residues. V lost 1 base to trimming and J lost 5 bases, with 7 bases between them. This CDR3 reads CASSLSGNEQYF. The DNA for the CDR3 is TGCGCCAGCAGCTTGTCAGGGAACGAGCAGTACTTC.

This clonotype was counted many times. The chain employs TRBV30 and TRBJ1-5, with TRBD1 matching 7 bases. Germline V gene sequence: CDR1 GTSNPN, CDR2 SVGIG (reference sequence). V trimming: 0 bases; J trimming: 7 bases; junction bases outside the gene matches: 3. The CDR3 length is 13 residues. This CDR3 is CAWSVQGGQPQHF. CDR3 coding DNA: TGTGCCTGGAGTGTACAAGGGGGCCAGCCCCAGCATTTT.

In this sample, this clonotype turned up many times. V usage is TRBV27 and J usage is TRBJ2-7, with TRBD1 as a possible D gene (5 bases). The CDR3 is made up of 15 amino acids. Per germline, CDR1 MNHEY and CDR2 SMNVEV (reference sequence). V was cut by 4 bases and J by 7 bases, with 20 bases left in between. The CDR3 sequence: CASSSGHLPVGEQYF. The CDR3 DNA reads TGTGCCAGCAGTTCCGGACATTTACCCGTCGGGGAGCAGTACTTC.

V is TRBV12-3 or TRBV12-4 and J is TRBJ1-1; 8 bases fit TRBD1. This CDR3 spans 16 amino acids. The trim removed 2 bases at V and 12 bases at J, leaving 17 bases unmatched. CDR3 bases: TGTGCCAGCAGTTTACACCTCGGGACAGGTACGGTTGGGCCTTTCTTT. Protein: CASSLHLGTGTVGPFF.

This clonotype was seen only once. The chain uses TRBV30 and TRBJ1-1, with a possible D match to TRBD1 (6 bases). V was trimmed by 2 bases and J by 0 bases, leaving 10 bases between them. Per germline, CDR1 GTSNPN and CDR2 SVGIG (reference sequence). The CDR3 is 14 residues long. The CDR3 spells CAWSPGTMNTEAFF. In nucleotides, the CDR3 is TGTGCCTGGAGTCCCGGGACAATGAACACTGAAGCTTTCTTT. Full variable domain (rest looked up from reference TRBV30 and TRBJ1-1): SQTIHQWPATLVQPVGSPLSLECTVEGTSNPNLYWYRQAAGRGLQLLFYSVGIGQISSEVPQNLSASRPQDRQFILSSKKLLLSDSGFYLCAWSPGTMNTEAFFGQGTRLTVV.

This clonotype was picked up many times. The chain combines TRBV20-1 with TRBJ2-5, with 9 nucleotides matching TRBD1. The CDR3 has 16 residues. After removal of 0 bases from V and 0 bases from J, the junction contained 5 bases not matched to a gene. CDR1 and CDR2 (germline): DFQATT, SNEGSKA (reference sequence). DNA of the CDR3: TGCAGTGCTAGAGATTTAGGGACAGGGTACCAAGAGACCCAGTACTTC. Protein sequence: CSARDLGTGYQETQYF.

In the case of this clonotype: This may come from a read error, since a much larger clone is one base off. This chain uses TRBV6-2 or TRBV6-3 with TRBJ1-5; a possible D gene is TRBD1 (5 bases). This CDR3 has 13 residues. Germline values: CDR1 MNHEY, CDR2 SVGEGT. As DNA, the CDR3 is TGTGCCATCAGTGTGGGGGGGAGGCAGCCCAAGCATTTT. Encoded protein: CAISVGGRQPKHF.

The V and J genes are TRBV29-1 and TRBJ2-5; D not certain. The V end lost 0 bases, the J end lost 5 bases, and 4 bases lay between the germline ends. Looked up from germline, CDR1 is SQVTM and CDR2 is ANQGSEA. This CDR3 is 11 amino acids long. CDR3 region: CSVEDNETQYF. CDR3 nucleotides: TGCAGCGTTGAAGATAATGAGACCCAGTACTTC.

This clonotype has at least ten counts. CDR3 amino acids: CASSEGISNQPQHF. The CDR3, as DNA: TGTGCCAGCAGTGAGGGGATTAGCAATCAGCCCCAGCATTTT. J is TRBJ1-5 and V is TRBV6-1; D remains unclear. The germline V gene encodes CDR1 MNHNS and CDR2 SASEGT. The CDR3 loop spans 14 amino acids. V was cut by 3 bases and J by 0 bases, with 6 bases left in between.

In this sample, this clonotype turned up many times. The V and J genes are TRBV25-1 and TRBJ1-2; D perhaps matches TRBD1 (5 bases). This CDR3 spans 13 amino acids. Trimming cost V 8 bases and J 3 bases, with 13 bases left between them. The germline V gene has CDR1 MGHDK and CDR2 SYGVNS. The CDR3 DNA reads TGTGCCAGCCAGGGAGGGGCTTACTATGGCTACACCTTC. Translation gives CASQGGAYYGYTF.